One and the same sample provided the 25 T cell receptor beta chains below, sequenced in a study of T cell responses to AZD1222 COVID-19 vaccine (dated by TCRdb to the early 2020s). Libraries were made using the immunoSEQ multiplex PCR assay. TCRdb's version of the immuneACCESS table is confined to in-frame rearrangements and falls short of the full clone set. An unresolved V gene accounts for under half of the shortfall where checked; the remainder is of unknown origin. The sample profile shows fewer than 150,000 clones; 80% to 95% of them were found once. Approximately 3.1% of the sample lies in the top ten. The label giving this sample's time point can be read as: baseline before first vaccination. Sequences were derived from peripheral blood, sampled on day 0 of AZD1222 vaccination. The receptors originated from an adult in good health.

The chain couples TRBV28 to TRBJ1-3; D unresolved. V lost 6 bases and J 0 bases, leaving 9 bases between the germline ends. The germline CDR1 and CDR2 sequences are MDHEN and SYDVKM. This CDR3 has 14 residues. The CDR3 here is CASRAGSSGNTIYF. Here the CDR3 DNA reads TGTGCCAGCAGGGCCGGCAGCTCTGGAAACACCATATATTTT.

V gene TRBV28 combines with J gene TRBJ1-1, with D unclear. CDR3 length equals 14 residues. Germline lookup yields CDR1 MDHEN and CDR2 SYDVKM. The V end was cut by 2 bases, the J end by 4 bases, with 11 bases between. This CDR3 is CASSLTGEGTEAFF. The CDR3 DNA reads TGTGCCAGCAGTTTAACCGGGGAAGGCACTGAAGCTTTCTTT. Complete variable domain (other parts from reference TRBV28 and TRBJ1-1): DVKVTQSSRYLVKRTGEKVFLECVQDMDHENMFWYRQDPGLGLRLIYFSYDVKMKEKGDIPEGYSVSREKKERFSLILESASTNQTSMYLCASSLTGEGTEAFFGQGTRLTVV.

Notes on this clone: The same CDR3 is also encoded by other DNA sequences in this sample. This sequence joins TRBV9 and TRBJ2-3; 10 bases fit TRBD2. V dropped 0 bases and J dropped 1; count of bases not matched to a gene: 2. This CDR3 has 16 amino acids. CDR1 is SGDLS, CDR2 YYNGEE, per germline. CDR3 amino acids: CASSVGTSGRTDTQYF. As DNA, the CDR3 is TGTGCCAGCAGCGTAGGGACTAGCGGACGCACAGATACGCAGTATTTT.

This rearrangement joins TRBV5-1 to TRBJ2-3; D could derive from TRBD1 or TRBD2 (6 bases each). The CDR3 length is 16 residues. Trimming pared 2 bases from V and 2 bases from J, leaving 15 bases between. Germline CDR1 reads SGHRS; CDR2 reads YFSETQ. The CDR3 DNA follows: TGCGCCAGCAGCTTCGGGGGATGGGGGCCCACAGATACGCAGTATTTT. Translating it yields CASSFGGWGPTDTQYF.

The genes are TRBV12-3 or TRBV12-4 and TRBJ2-1; TRBD1 aligns across 7 bases. The V segment lost 5 bases and the J segment 10 bases; nucleotides outside the gene matches: 5. This CDR3 is 12 amino acids long. The CDR3 region is CASSGDSREQFF. The CDR3 DNA is TGTGCCAGCAGTGGGGACAGTCGGGAGCAGTTCTTC.

V usage is TRBV28 and J usage is TRBJ1-2; D is ambiguous. This CDR3 has 16 residues. Trimming pared 3 bases from V and 0 bases from J, leaving 14 bases between. CDR1 and CDR2 (germline): MDHEN, SYDVKM. Here the CDR3 reads CASSFVGPLANYGYTF. DNA of the CDR3: TGTGCCAGCAGTTTCGTGGGCCCATTAGCTAACTATGGCTACACCTTC.

This clone has only one observation. This chain links TRBV19 with TRBJ1-5; D gene uncertain. V shed 2 bases and J shed 1 base, with 9 bases lying between them. Germline lookup yields CDR1 LNHDA and CDR2 SQIVND (reference sequence). This CDR3 is built from 15 residues. CDR3 DNA: TGTGCCAGTAGTATACGGATTCGGAGCAATCAGCCCCAGCATTTT. Translating it yields CASSIRIRSNQPQHF.

The genes are TRBV19 and TRBJ2-7; the match to TRBD1 covers 8 bases. V shed 3 bases, J shed 3 bases, and the junction held 10 bases outside the gene matches. The CDR3 runs 16 residues. The germline V gene encodes CDR1 LNHDA and CDR2 SQIVND (reference sequence). CDR3 protein: CASSMRDDRGSYEQYF. The CDR3 coding sequence is TGTGCCAGTAGTATGAGGGACGACAGGGGCAGCTACGAGCAGTACTTC. Full variable domain (remainder filled in from reference TRBV19 and TRBJ2-7): DGGITQSPKYLFRKEGQNVTLSCEQNLNHDAMYWYRQDPGQGLRLIYYSQIVNDFQKGDIAEGYSVSREKKESFPLTVTSAQKNPTAFYLCASSMRDDRGSYEQYFGPGTRLTVT.

This chain connects TRBV5-4 to TRBJ1-2; weak D call: TRBD1 (5 bases). Trimming left V 4 bases short and J 0 bases short, with 13 bases between. Per the germline V gene, CDR1 is SGHNT and CDR2 is YYREEE (reference sequence). CDR3 length: 15 amino acids. The CDR3 coding sequence is TGTGCCAGCAGCCCACAGGAACTTACTAACTATGGCTACACCTTC. It codes for CASSPQELTNYGYTF.

This chain joins TRBV6-5 and TRBJ2-7; no definite D call. CDR3 length equals 14 residues. V was cut by 7 bases and J by 1 base, with 14 bases left in between. Germline CDR1 is MNHEY and CDR2 is SVGAGI. CDR3 DNA: TGTGCCAGCACTTCTGCCTGGTCTTCCTACGAGCAGTACTTC. It is translated as CASTSAWSSYEQYF.

This clone was detected only once. The V gene is TRBV7-2, the J gene TRBJ1-1, with no clear D. The germline V gene encodes CDR1 SGHTA and CDR2 FQGNSA. V shed 8 bases and J shed 1 base, with 5 bases lying between them. This CDR3 spans 11 amino acids. CDR3 region: CASWKNTEAFF. The CDR3 DNA sequence: TGTGCCAGCTGGAAGAACACTGAAGCTTTCTTT.

The chain employs TRBV10-1 and TRBJ1-1, with D possibly TRBD1 on 5 matching bases. The germline gives CDR1 WNHNN, CDR2 SYGVQD (reference sequence). This CDR3 contains 13 residues. Trimming took off 4 bases at V and 1 base at J, with 7 bases between the two ends. CDR3 nucleotides: TGCGCCAGCAGTGGAGACAGGAACACTGAAGCTTTCTTT. Translating it yields CASSGDRNTEAFF.

This rearrangement joins TRBV27 to TRBJ1-1; D possibly corresponds to TRBD1 (5 bases). In germline, CDR1 is MNHEY, CDR2 SMNVEV (reference sequence). Between the trimmed V and J ends, which lost 5 bases and 0 bases, there was a span of 7 bases. The CDR3 covers 13 residues. The CDR3 coding sequence is TGTGCCAGCAGTGCAGGGATGAACACTGAAGCTTTCTTT. Encoded protein: CASSAGMNTEAFF.

This clone came up a few times. This chain connects TRBV28 to TRBJ1-1, with TRBD1 matching over 10 bases. After removal of 5 bases from V and 1 base from J, the junction contained 4 bases not matched to a gene. The CDR3 has 15 residues. CDR1 is MDHEN, CDR2 SYDVKM, per germline. In DNA, the CDR3 is TGTGCCAGCAGTCCTTGGACAGGGGGGAACACTGAAGCTTTCTTT. It encodes CASSPWTGGNTEAFF.

The V call is TRBV4-1, the J call TRBJ2-4, with TRBD1 as a possible D gene (6 bases). V dropped 2 bases and J dropped 0 bases, with 8 bases sitting between them. The length of the CDR3 is 15 residues. CDR1 and CDR2 (germline): MGHRA, YSYEKL. The CDR3 is CASSQRQVAKNIQYF. Written as DNA, the CDR3 is TGCGCCAGCAGCCAACGACAGGTAGCCAAAAACATTCAGTACTTC.

V and J are TRBV28 and TRBJ2-7; D gene ambiguous. V was pared by 5 bases and J by 0 bases, with 17 bases between. This CDR3 has 16 amino acids. Germline CDR1 MDHEN, CDR2 SYDVKM. In DNA, the CDR3 is TGTGCCAGCAGTCCAACTCCAGGTTCAGCCTCCTACGAGCAGTACTTC. Protein sequence: CASSPTPGSASYEQYF.

V usage is TRBV9 and J usage is TRBJ2-5; D gene ambiguous. The CDR3 length is 15 residues. Per germline, CDR1 SGDLS and CDR2 YYNGEE. V lost 0 bases and J 3 bases, leaving 12 bases between the germline ends. The CDR3 nucleotides are TGTGCCAGCAGCGTAGAACCCGGCAGCAAAGAGACCCAGTACTTC. As protein: CASSVEPGSKETQYF.

The table lists this clone with a count of one. The chain links TRBV27 to TRBJ2-5; D perhaps matches TRBD1 (6 bases). Trimming shortened V by 5 bases and J by 2 bases, and 9 bases separated the two germline ends. There are 13 residues in the CDR3. Germline-derived CDR1 and CDR2 are MNHEY and SMNVEV (reference sequence). In DNA form, the CDR3 reads TGTGCCAGCAGTAAGACAGGACAAGAGACCCAGTACTTC. Encoded protein: CASSKTGQETQYF.

The rearrangement links TRBV5-1 to TRBJ2-1, with 11 bases lining up with TRBD2. Germline lookup yields CDR1 SGHRS and CDR2 YFSETQ. The CDR3 loop spans 13 amino acids. With 7 bases clipped from V and 4 bases from J, the junction kept 1 base outside the gene matches. The CDR3 DNA is TGCGCCAGCGGGACTAGCGGATACAATGAGCAGTTCTTC. Translated: CASGTSGYNEQFF.

This sequence joins TRBV11-2 and TRBJ2-1; 9 bases are shared with TRBD2. The germline gives CDR1 SGHAT, CDR2 FQNNGV. Germline trimming cut 5 bases from V and 5 bases from J; bases unmatched to any gene: 4. The length of the CDR3 is 14 residues. DNA of the CDR3: TGTGCCAGCAGCCCGACTAGCGGCAACAATGAGCAGTTCTTC. As protein: CASSPTSGNNEQFF.

The V gene is TRBV19, the J gene TRBJ1-5; TRBD1 is a possible D gene (6 bases). Germline V gene data show CDR1 as LNHDA and CDR2 as SQIVND (reference sequence). The CDR3 consists of 17 residues. Deletions cut 6 bases from V and 6 bases from J, with 24 bases between. The CDR3 region is CASSTKGGGGKSQPQHF. In DNA form, the CDR3 reads TGTGCCAGTAGCACGAAAGGAGGAGGGGGAAAGTCTCAGCCCCAGCATTTT. The complete variable domain, with remaining parts taken from reference TRBV19 and TRBJ1-5, reads DGGITQSPKYLFRKEGQNVTLSCEQNLNHDAMYWYRQDPGQGLRLIYYSQIVNDFQKGDIAEGYSVSREKKESFPLTVTSAQKNPTAFYLCASSTKGGGGKSQPQHFGDGTRLSIL.

The chain combines TRBV7-3 with TRBJ1-2; 7 nucleotides match TRBD1. The V gene's germline CDR1 is SGHTA and CDR2 FQGTGA. The CDR3 consists of 15 residues. V was pared by 5 bases and J by 2 bases, with 8 bases of the junction left unmatched. The CDR3 region has the DNA TGTGCCAGCAGCCAGACCGGGACAGCGAACTATGGCTACACCTTC. Translated: CASSQTGTANYGYTF.

The chain is built from TRBV19 and TRBJ1-5; TRBD1 might be the D (5 bases). CDR1 LNHDA and CDR2 SQIVND come from the germline V gene (reference sequence). The CDR3 contains 16 residues. The ends were cut back, 7 bases at V and 3 bases at J, with 19 bases in the middle. CDR3 protein: CASTSGLYLVNQPQHF. DNA for the CDR3: TGTGCCAGTACCTCGGGACTCTATCTTGTCAATCAGCCCCAGCATTTT.

The V gene is TRBV7-9, the J gene TRBJ1-1; no definite D call. CDR3 length equals 11 residues. The V gene lost 5 bases and the J gene lost 3 bases, with 4 bases spanning the gap. Germline assignment: CDR1 SEHNR and CDR2 FQNEAQ (reference sequence). CDR3 DNA sequence: TGTGCCAGCAGCACCGACACTGAAGCTTTCTTT. The encoded protein is CASSTDTEAFF.

The gene calls are TRBV19 and TRBJ2-7; D possibly matches TRBD1 or TRBD2 (5 bases each). The germline CDR1 and CDR2 sequences are LNHDA and SQIVND (reference sequence). The CDR3 sequence is 14 residues long. Between the trimmed V and J ends, which lost 3 bases and 4 bases, there was a span of 13 bases. DNA of the CDR3: TGTGCCAGTAGTATTCGTCGGGGCAGTTACGAGCAGTACTTC. This sequence encodes CASSIRRGSYEQYF.